Listed here is a single T cell receptor (beta chain). Using immunoSEQ multiplex PCR, the repertoire was profiled, and TCRdb retains in-frame clones only, with some absent. Among more than 80,000 clones, about 83% were seen once, and the ten largest hold roughly 1.5%. The data originate from a study of OX40 agonist ivuxolimab in advanced cancers. V lost 5 bases and J 0 bases, leaving 11 bases between the germline ends. Germline CDR1 and CDR2: MGHRA and YSYEKL. The CDR3 consists of 16 residues. The sample in question was CD4+ or CD8+ T cells sorted from blood, obtained in a trial of the OX40 agonist ivuxolimab. This clonotype originated in an adult with an advanced solid tumor such as melanoma, head and neck, liver or kidney cancer. The chain couples TRBV4-1 to TRBJ2-6; possible D gene TRBD1, 5 bases. The CDR3, as DNA: TGCGCCAGCAGCACCTCGACAGCCTCTGGGGCCAACGTCCTGACTTTC. Translating it yields CASSTSTASGANVLTF.